The rows below give T cell receptor beta chains drawn from one sample of a study of molecular identifiers for immune sequencing clone quantification. TCRdb called the PCR reads again in MiXCR, with one record for every CDR3 protein. Of roughly 93,000 distinct CDR3 sequences in the sample, around 19% were seen once. Sample: naive CD8+ T cells from blood, with Jurkat cell RNA spiked in. The receptors shown here come from a human donor in good health. Some libraries in this study had Jurkat cell RNA spiked in. Both conserved end residues are part of each CDR3. Each record gives: J gene, V gene, CDR3 protein.

j_call: TRBJ1-1
v_call: TRBV5-1
cdr3_aa: CASSLGGVTEAFF

j_call: TRBJ2-7
v_call: TRBV7-9
cdr3_aa: CASSLGRAPYEQYF

j_call: TRBJ2-5
v_call: TRBV4-1
cdr3_aa: CASSQGVLAGEETQYF

j_call: TRBJ2-7
v_call: TRBV7-2
cdr3_aa: CASSLGLEGPFGEQYF

j_call: TRBJ2-1
v_call: TRBV20-1
cdr3_aa: CSAFTTGQGALLEQFF

j_call: TRBJ1-5
v_call: TRBV24-1
cdr3_aa: CATSGGFGQPQHF

j_call: TRBJ2-7
v_call: TRBV5-1
cdr3_aa: CASSLALGQAYYEQYF

j_call: TRBJ2-3
v_call: TRBV27
cdr3_aa: CASSSGVSVGTQYF

j_call: TRBJ2-1
v_call: TRBV25-1
cdr3_aa: CASSPGGEQFF

j_call: TRBJ2-1
v_call: TRBV7-2
cdr3_aa: CASSFGTARTNEQFF

j_call: TRBJ2-2
v_call: TRBV7-9
cdr3_aa: CASSLIQGWTGELFF

j_call: TRBJ1-2
v_call: TRBV12-3/TRBV12-4
cdr3_aa: CASSPTWGVDGYTF

j_call: TRBJ1-5
v_call: TRBV3-1
cdr3_aa: CASSQDPGTGYSNQPQHF

j_call: TRBJ2-3
v_call: TRBV4-3
cdr3_aa: CASSQDPGGAGWDTQYF

j_call: TRBJ2-3
v_call: TRBV15
cdr3_aa: CATREAGGPDTQYF

j_call: TRBJ1-1
v_call: TRBV4-1
cdr3_aa: CASSQQGEAEAFF

j_call: TRBJ2-7
v_call: TRBV4-1
cdr3_aa: CASSQDQGGPYEQYF